The present entry profiles one T cell receptor (beta chain) with its context. Germline lookup yields CDR1 LNHDA and CDR2 SQIVND (reference sequence). V trimming: 3 bases; J trimming: 7 bases; junction bases outside the gene matches: 12. This CDR3 has 17 residues. These data belong to a study of T cell changes during pregnancy in multiple sclerosis. The repertoire was sequenced with immunoSEQ multiplex PCR; TCRdb's copy has only in-frame clones and lacks some. The table has almost 50,000 clones, approximately 94% seen once. This sequence joins TRBV19 and TRBJ1-5; 10 nucleotides agree with TRBD1. Sequenced material: CD4+ T cells from peripheral blood mononuclear cells, taken in the third trimester of pregnancy. The receptor was derived from a female donor with multiple sclerosis, enrolled in a pregnancy study. The CDR3 bases are TGTGCCAGTAGTATGTCGGCCGACAGGGGGCTTCGGCAGCCCCAGCATTTT. Translated, it gives CASSMSADRGLRQPQHF.